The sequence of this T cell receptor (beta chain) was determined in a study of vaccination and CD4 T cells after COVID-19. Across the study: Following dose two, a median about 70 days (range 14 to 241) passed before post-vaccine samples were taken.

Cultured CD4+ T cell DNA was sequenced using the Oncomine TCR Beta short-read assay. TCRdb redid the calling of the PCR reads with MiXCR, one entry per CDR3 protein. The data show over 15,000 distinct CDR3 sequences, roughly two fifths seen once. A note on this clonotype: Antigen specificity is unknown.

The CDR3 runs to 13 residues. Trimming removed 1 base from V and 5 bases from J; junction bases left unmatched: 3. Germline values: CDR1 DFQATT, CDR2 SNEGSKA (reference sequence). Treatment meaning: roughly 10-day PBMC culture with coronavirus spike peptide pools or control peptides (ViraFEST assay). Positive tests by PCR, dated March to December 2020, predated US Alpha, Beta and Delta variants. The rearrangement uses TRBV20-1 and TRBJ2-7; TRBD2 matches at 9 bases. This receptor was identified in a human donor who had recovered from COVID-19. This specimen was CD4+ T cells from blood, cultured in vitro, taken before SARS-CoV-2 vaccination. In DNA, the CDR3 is TGCAGTGCTAGAGTAGCGGGGGTCCACGAGCAGTACTTC. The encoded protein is CSARVAGVHEQYF.